This is a list of T cell receptor beta chains from one sample in a study of vaccination and CD4 T cells after COVID-19. Antigen specificity for these receptors is unknown. Via MiXCR, TCRdb re-called the PCR reads, giving one row per CDR3 protein. The sample contains 15,000 to 20,000 distinct CDR3 sequences, about 64% of which appear only once. Sequences were obtained from CD4+ T cells from blood, cultured in vitro. Receptors were obtained from a human donor who had recovered from COVID-19. The CDR3 runs from the conserved cysteine through the conserved F or W. Each record gives: CDR3 length, J gene, D gene, clone size, V gene, CDR3 protein, CDR3 DNA. D genes are given only for firm matches. Clone size is stated in some rows and not others, as once, few, many or a class when expanded.

>17|TRBJ2-3|-|-|TRBV7-2
CASSLEGRAISTDTQYF
TGTGCCAGCAGCTTAGAGGGTCGGGCTATAAGCACAGATACGCAGTATTTT
>16|TRBJ1-6|-|few|TRBV24-1
CATSGSGGRQNSPLHF
TGTGCCACCAGTGGTTCGGGTGGCAGGCAGAATTCACCCCTCCACTTT
>14|TRBJ1-2|-|-|TRBV5-1
CASSLTGGGYGYTF
TGCGCCAGCAGCTTGACCGGGGGCGGCTATGGCTACACCTTC
>15|TRBJ1-2|-|-|TRBV20-1
CSVPARGDSNYGYTF
TGCAGCGTTCCGGCCCGAGGCGACAGCAACTATGGCTACACCTTC
>15|TRBJ2-1|-|-|TRBV20-1
CSARVQALPHNEQFF
TGCAGTGCTAGAGTCCAAGCCCTCCCCCACAATGAGCAGTTCTTC
>13|TRBJ1-5|-|few|TRBV6-5
CASSYAGSQPQHF
TGTGCCAGCAGTTATGCGGGGAGTCAGCCCCAGCATTTT
>15|TRBJ2-1|-|once|TRBV20-1
CSARDTTRKYGEQFF
TGCAGTGCTAGAGATACGACTAGGAAGTACGGGGAGCAGTTCTTC
>14|TRBJ2-1|-|-|TRBV7-3
CASSNGQGNNEQFF
TGTGCCAGCAGCAACGGGCAGGGGAACAATGAGCAGTTCTTC
>15|TRBJ1-5|TRBD1|-|TRBV28
CASSLMGQRDQPQHF
TGTGCCAGCAGTTTAATGGGACAGCGCGATCAGCCCCAGCATTTT
>12|TRBJ2-7|-|-|TRBV28
CASSFGLYEQYF
TGTGCCAGCAGTTTCGGACTCTACGAGCAGTACTTC
>14|TRBJ2-5|-|-|TRBV6-2/TRBV6-3
CASRTRYGVGTQYF
TGTGCCAGCAGGACACGATATGGTGTAGGGACCCAGTACTTC
>17|TRBJ2-5|TRBD2|-|TRBV7-2
CASSLSPGTSGVETQYF
TGTGCCAGCAGCTTGTCACCCGGGACTAGCGGGGTAGAGACCCAGTACTTC
>13|TRBJ1-5|-|-|TRBV18
CASSPDSNQPQHF
TGTGCCAGCTCACCAGACAGCAATCAGCCCCAGCATTTT
>15|TRBJ1-6|-|-|TRBV10-3
CAISRDSGRNSPLHF
TGTGCCATCAGCCGGGACTCGGGGCGGAATTCACCCCTCCACTTT
>15|TRBJ2-7|-|-|TRBV18
CASSPQTRQRNEQYF
TGTGCCAGCTCACCACAAACCCGACAGAGAAACGAGCAGTACTTC
>14|TRBJ2-3|-|few|TRBV11-2
CASRISGLRDTQYF
TGTGCCAGCAGAATAAGCGGCCTGAGGGATACGCAGTATTTT
>16|TRBJ1-6|TRBD1|few|TRBV18
CASSPPPGQGNSPLHF
TGTGCCAGCTCACCACCACCGGGACAGGGGAATTCACCCCTCCACTTT
>14|TRBJ2-4|-|-|TRBV6-1
CASSGGGAKNIQYF
TGTGCCAGCAGTGGGGGTGGAGCCAAAAACATTCAGTACTTC
>10|TRBJ2-4|-|-|TRBV20-1
CSAAGPRRYF
TGCAGTGCTGCGGGACCCCGGAGGTACTTC